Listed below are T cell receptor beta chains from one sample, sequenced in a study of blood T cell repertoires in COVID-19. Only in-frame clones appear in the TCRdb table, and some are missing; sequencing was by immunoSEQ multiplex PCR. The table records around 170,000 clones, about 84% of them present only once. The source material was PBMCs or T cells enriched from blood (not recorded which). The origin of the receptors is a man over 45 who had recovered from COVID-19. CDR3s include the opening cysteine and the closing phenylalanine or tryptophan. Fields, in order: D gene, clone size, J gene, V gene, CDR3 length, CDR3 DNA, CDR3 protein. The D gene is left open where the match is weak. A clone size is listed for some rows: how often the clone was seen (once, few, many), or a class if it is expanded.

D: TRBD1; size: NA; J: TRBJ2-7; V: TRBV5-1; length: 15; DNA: TGCGCCAGCAGCTTGGGGGGACAGAGCACCTACGAGCAGTACTTC; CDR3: CASSLGGQSTYEQYF
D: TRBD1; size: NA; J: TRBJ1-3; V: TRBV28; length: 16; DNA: TGTGCCAGCAGTTCCGAACAGGGGGCGCGGGGAAACACCATATATTTT; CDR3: CASSSEQGARGNTIYF
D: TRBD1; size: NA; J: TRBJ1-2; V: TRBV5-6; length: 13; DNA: TGTGCCAGCAGCTTGGACAGGGGCTATGGCTACACCTTC; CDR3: CASSLDRGYGYTF
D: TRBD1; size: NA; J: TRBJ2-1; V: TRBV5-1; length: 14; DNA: TGCGCCAGCAGCTCACAGGGGCCGGGGAATGAGCAGTTCTTC; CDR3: CASSSQGPGNEQFF
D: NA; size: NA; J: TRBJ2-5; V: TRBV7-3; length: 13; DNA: TGTGCCAGCAGCCCTAGTAGAGAAGAGACCCAGTACTTC; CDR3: CASSPSREETQYF
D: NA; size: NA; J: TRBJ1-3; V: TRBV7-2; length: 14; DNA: TGTGCCAGCAGCTTGAGGTCCTCTGGAAACACCATATATTTT; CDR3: CASSLRSSGNTIYF
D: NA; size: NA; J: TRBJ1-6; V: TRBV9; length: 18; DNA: TGTGCCAGCAGCGTAGTCCCGTCACAGGCGGGGCATAATTCACCCCTCCACTTT; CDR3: CASSVVPSQAGHNSPLHF
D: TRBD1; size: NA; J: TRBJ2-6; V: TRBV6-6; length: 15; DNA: TGTGCCAGCAGTGGCCCCGGGACAGGCTTTGACGTCCTGACTTTC; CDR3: CASSGPGTGFDVLTF
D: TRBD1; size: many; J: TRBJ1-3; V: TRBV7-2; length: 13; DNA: TGTGCCAGCAGCTTAGCAGGGGGCCACACCATATATTTT; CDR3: CASSLAGGHTIYF
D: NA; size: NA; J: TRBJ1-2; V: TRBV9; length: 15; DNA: TGTGCCAGCAGCGTATCCGGGGAGGGCCCCGGAGGCTACACCTTC; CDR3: CASSVSGEGPGGYTF
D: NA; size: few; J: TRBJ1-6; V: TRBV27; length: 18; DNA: TGTGCCAGCAGTTCCACCCGGGGCGGGGCCCCCTATAATTCACCCCTCCACTTT; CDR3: CASSSTRGGAPYNSPLHF
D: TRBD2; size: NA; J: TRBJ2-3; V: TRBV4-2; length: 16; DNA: TGTGCCAGCAGCCAGGTAGCGGGGGGGCGTACAGATACGCAGTATTTT; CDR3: CASSQVAGGRTDTQYF
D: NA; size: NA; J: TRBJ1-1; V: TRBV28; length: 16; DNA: TGTGCCAGCCCTCCCGGCGCAGGGAGGAAGTACACTGAAGCTTTCTTT; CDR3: CASPPGAGRKYTEAFF
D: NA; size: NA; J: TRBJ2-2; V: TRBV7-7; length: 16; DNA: TGTGCTAGCAGCCCAGCCGGGACTTCGAACACCGGGGAGCTGTTTTTT; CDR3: CASSPAGTSNTGELFF
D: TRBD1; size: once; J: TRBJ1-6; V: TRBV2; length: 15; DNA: TGTGCCAGCCGTGGGACAGGGAGGGATACTTCACCCCTCCACTTT; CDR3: CASRGTGRDTSPLHF
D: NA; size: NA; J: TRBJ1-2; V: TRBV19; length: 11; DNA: TGTGCCAGTAGAGCGGTCTATGGCTACACCTTC; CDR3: CASRAVYGYTF
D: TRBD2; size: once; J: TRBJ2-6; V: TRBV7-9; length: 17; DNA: TGTGCCAGCAGCTCTCTAGCGGGGGACGCTGGGGCCAACGTCCTGACTTTC; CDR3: CASSSLAGDAGANVLTF
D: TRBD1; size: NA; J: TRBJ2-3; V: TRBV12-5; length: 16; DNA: TGTGCTAGTGCCACAGGGGGCGCGGGCACGGTAGATACGCAGTATTTT; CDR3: CASATGGAGTVDTQYF
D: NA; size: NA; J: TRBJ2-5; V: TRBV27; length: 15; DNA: TGTGCCAGCAGTTTTGCGGTCCCTACCCGGGAGACCCAGTACTTC; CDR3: CASSFAVPTRETQYF
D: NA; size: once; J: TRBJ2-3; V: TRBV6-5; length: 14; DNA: TGTGCCAGCAGTTACTCGTCACTCACAGATACGCAGTATTTT; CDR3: CASSYSSLTDTQYF
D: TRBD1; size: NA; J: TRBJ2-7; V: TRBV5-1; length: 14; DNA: TGCGCCAGCCGATTCGAGACAGGGTCGTACGAGCAGTACTTC; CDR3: CASRFETGSYEQYF
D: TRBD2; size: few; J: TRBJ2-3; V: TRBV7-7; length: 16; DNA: TGTGCTAGCAGCTCCGGGACTAGCGGGGGCGCAGATACGCAGTATTTT; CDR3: CASSSGTSGGADTQYF
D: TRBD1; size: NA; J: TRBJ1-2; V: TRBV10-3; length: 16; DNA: TGTGCCATCAGTGAGGGGGACAGGGGGTCAAGGAATGGCTACACCTTC; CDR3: CAISEGDRGSRNGYTF
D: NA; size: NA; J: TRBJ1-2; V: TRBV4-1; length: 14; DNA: TGCGCCAGCAGCAAGAGCGGGAAAGGGGATGGCTACACCTTC; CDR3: CASSKSGKGDGYTF
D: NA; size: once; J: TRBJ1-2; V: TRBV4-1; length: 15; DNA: TGCGCCAGCAGCCCGATGGACAGTAACAACTATGGCTACACCTTC; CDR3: CASSPMDSNNYGYTF